This T cell receptor beta chain derives from a study of blood T cell repertoires in COVID-19. Study in general: Collection of acute and convalescent COVID-19 samples took place in the United States, Italy and Spain.

The germline CDR1 and CDR2 sequences are SGHNT and YYREEE (reference sequence). V was trimmed by 5 bases and J by 0 bases, leaving 8 bases between them. This CDR3 spans 13 amino acids. The table came from immunoSEQ multiplex PCR; TCRdb's copy has only in-frame clones and leaves some out. Here the sample spans about 230,000 clones, over 70% being singletons. The sample comprised peripheral blood. This chain links TRBV5-4 with TRBJ1-2, with D uncertain. The source of this sequence is a woman older than 75 with acute or convalescent COVID-19. The CDR3 protein is CASRWGANYGYTF. The CDR3 DNA reads TGTGCCAGCAGATGGGGAGCTAACTATGGCTACACCTTC.